This entry lists 25 T cell receptor beta chains sequenced from one sample in a study of blood T cells in healthy people across ages. A second PCR of about 7 to 12 cycles used a sample-barcoded 5' primer and a J-beta primer mix. TCRdb re-derived calls from the 5' RACE reads in MiXCR, one entry per CDR3 protein. There are about 680,000 distinct CDR3 sequences in the sample; roughly 50% occur only once, and roughly 31% lies in the top ten. Sequencing was done on a sample of blood. These receptors were collected from a woman aged 55 to 70 in good health.

The genes are TRBV20-1 and TRBJ2-1; 7 bases are a match to TRBD2. The CDR3 sequence is 16 residues long. The V segment lost 6 bases and the J segment 0 bases; nucleotides outside the gene matches: 11. The germline V gene encodes CDR1 DFQATT and CDR2 SNEGSKA (reference sequence). The CDR3: CSAAPSGRSSYNEQFF. The CDR3 DNA sequence: TGCAGTGCGGCACCTAGCGGAAGGAGCTCCTACAATGAGCAGTTCTTC.

The rearrangement links TRBV11-3 to TRBJ2-1; 11 bases line up with TRBD1. Near its end, the DNA agrees better with TRBJ2-7, so the J call may be wrong. Germline assignment: CDR1 SGHNT and CDR2 YENEEA. The CDR3 is 14 residues long. CDR3 sequence (DNA): TGTGCCAGCAGTGGACAGGGGGCTTACAATGAGCAGTACTTC. Protein: CASSGQGAYNEQYF.

The chain employs TRBV7-9 and TRBJ1-1, with a possible D match to TRBD1 (5 bases). This CDR3 has 14 amino acids. Germline V gives CDR1 SEHNR, CDR2 FQNEAQ (reference sequence). The V end lost 1 base, the J end lost 4 bases, and 10 bases lay between the germline ends. CDR3 coding DNA: TGTGCCAGCAGCTTAGGCCAGGGTCCCACTGAAGCTTTCTTT. Its translation is CASSLGQGPTEAFF.

This clonotype was seen a handful of times. This sequence joins TRBV4-1 and TRBJ2-1; TRBD2 matches 12 bases. Germline values: CDR1 MGHRA, CDR2 YSYEKL. J was trimmed by 6 bases and V by 4 bases; bases with no gene match: 4. The CDR3 loop spans 15 amino acids. This CDR3 is CASSRLAGVGNEQFF. The CDR3 DNA is TGCGCCAGCAGCCGACTAGCGGGAGTAGGCAATGAGCAGTTCTTC.

This clonotype was seen more than once but under ten times. This chain uses TRBV5-5 with TRBJ1-2, with 7 bases that match TRBD1. The ends lost 2 bases at V and 4 bases at J; junction bases unmatched: 8. CDR1 SGHKS and CDR2 YYEKEE come from the germline V gene (reference sequence). This CDR3 is 15 amino acids long. CDR3: CASSLPPGGSYGYTF. DNA of the CDR3: TGTGCCAGCAGCTTACCCCCAGGGGGTAGCTATGGCTACACCTTC.

This clonotype was recorded a few times. The genes are TRBV20-1 and TRBJ1-6, with D possibly matching TRBD1 (5 bases). Germline values: CDR1 DFQATT, CDR2 SNEGSKA (reference sequence). The CDR3 consists of 15 residues. V dropped 4 bases and J dropped 11 bases, with 21 bases sitting between them. CDR3 sequence (DNA): TGCAGTGCTACTCAGGGTGGGGGTATTTGGGCACCCCTCCACTTT. Translated, it gives CSATQGGGIWAPLHF.

In its sample, this clonotype was seen a few times. The chain is built from TRBV7-9 and TRBJ2-6; 9 bases are a match to TRBD1. CDR1 is SEHNR, CDR2 FQNEAQ, per germline (reference sequence). This CDR3 is 14 amino acids long. V trimming: 5 bases; J trimming: 9 bases; junction bases outside the gene matches: 5. The CDR3 region has the DNA TGTGCCAGCAGCCCGGGACAGGGCTTCAACGTCCTGACTTTC. Amino acids: CASSPGQGFNVLTF.

The chain carries TRBV28 and TRBJ2-4; either TRBD1 or TRBD2 may fit D (5 bases each). The end of the DNA aligns better with TRBJ2-7, so the J call may be wrong. The CDR3 runs to 14 residues. Looked up from germline, CDR1 is MDHEN and CDR2 is SYDVKM. The DNA for the CDR3 is TGTGCCAGCCTCCCCGACGGGGCCCCCTACGAGCAGTACTTC. Translating it yields CASLPDGAPYEQYF.

About this clonotype itself: Possible read error: a much larger clone is one base away. J is TRBJ2-7 and V is TRBV18, with D tentatively TRBD2 (5 bases). The germline gives CDR1 KGHSH, CDR2 LQKENI. The V end lost 2 bases, the J end lost 10 bases, and 18 bases lay between the germline ends. The CDR3 is made up of 14 amino acids. The CDR3 DNA follows: TGTGCCAGCTCACCAGTAGCGCGCCAAGAGGCCCAGTACTTC. Residues: CASSPVARQEAQYF. The full variable domain, rest sourced from reference TRBV18 and TRBJ2-7, is NAGVMQNPRHLVRRRGQEARLRCSPMKGHSHVYWYRQLPEEGLKFMVYLQKENIIDESGMPKERFSAEFPKEGPSILRIQQVVRGDSAAYFCASSPVARQEAQYFGPGTRLTVT.

For the CDR3, the DNA is TGCAGCGTCCCTCAGGGCCGGAGCTCCTACAATGAGCAGTTCTTC. Amino acid sequence: CSVPQGRSSYNEQFF. The J gene is TRBJ2-1, the V gene TRBV29-1, with D maybe TRBD1 (5 bases). The CDR3 covers 15 residues. Germline CDR1 SQVTM, CDR2 ANQGSEA. Trimming removed 6 bases at V and 0 bases at J, with 15 bases between.

The chain uses TRBV7-8 and TRBJ2-1, with 10 bases identical to TRBD2. The CDR3 spans 17 residues. V was clipped by 10 bases and J by 1 base; unmatched bases: 13. Germline-derived CDR1 and CDR2 are SGHVS and FQNEAQ. The CDR3 spells CATPLAGEDGSYNEQFF. The DNA for the CDR3 is TGTGCCACCCCTCTAGCGGGAGAGGATGGATCCTACAATGAGCAGTTCTTC.

The chain combines TRBV18 with TRBJ2-6; no definite D call. Deletions cut 5 bases from V and 2 bases from J, with 7 bases between. Germline V gene lookup returns CDR1 KGHSH and CDR2 LQKENI. The CDR3 length is 14 residues. DNA for the CDR3: TGTGCCAGCTCAGAAGTTACTGGGGCCAACGTCCTGACTTTC. It specifies CASSEVTGANVLTF.

Details on this clonotype: The germline gene is not matched at one end of the junction; a read error may be the cause. The chain combines TRBV6-8 with TRBJ2-7; D call uncertain. The CDR3 contains 12 residues. The V gene's germline CDR1 is MNHGY and CDR2 SAAAGT. The CDR3 spells CASSPATYAQYF. CDR3 in DNA: TGTGCCAGCAGTCCCGCTACCTACGCGCAGTACTTC.

This chain joins TRBV28 and TRBJ1-2; 8 bases fit TRBD1. The V gene's germline CDR1 is MDHEN and CDR2 SYDVKM. This CDR3 spans 15 amino acids. V lost 6 bases, J lost 7 bases, and 13 bases stayed unmatched. CDR3 in amino acids: CASRPGTGGGGGYTF. CDR3 nucleotide sequence: TGTGCCAGCAGACCTGGGACAGGAGGAGGTGGTGGCTACACCTTC.

The rearrangement links TRBV20-1 to TRBJ1-6; 7 nucleotides match TRBD1. V shed 6 bases, J shed 0 bases, and the junction held 11 bases outside the gene matches. CDR1 DFQATT and CDR2 SNEGSKA come from the germline V gene (reference sequence). The length of the CDR3 is 17 residues. The CDR3 DNA reads as TGCAGTGCGCGACGGACAGGTTTTAGCTCCTATAATTCACCCCTCCACTTT. It codes for CSARRTGFSSYNSPLHF.

In this sample, this clonotype turned up many times. The chain employs TRBV4-2 and TRBJ2-5; TRBD2 aligns across 7 bases. CDR3 length: 13 residues. The ends lost 5 bases at V and 5 bases at J; junction bases unmatched: 5. Looked up from germline, CDR1 is LGHNA and CDR2 is YNFKEQ. CDR3 sequence: CASSWRESETQYF. The CDR3 coding sequence is TGTGCCAGCAGCTGGCGGGAGTCTGAGACCCAGTACTTC.

This chain joins TRBV29-1 and TRBJ2-1, with 11 nucleotides matching TRBD1. V shed 1 base and J 7 bases; nucleotides not matched to a gene: 9. Per the germline V gene, CDR1 is SQVTM and CDR2 is ANQGSEA. This CDR3 spans 16 amino acids. In DNA form, the CDR3 reads TGCAGCGTTGAAGGGACCGGGACAGGGGGAGTGAATGAGCAGTTCTTC. It translates to CSVEGTGTGGVNEQFF.

The V and J genes are TRBV20-1 and TRBJ2-1; tentatively, D is TRBD1 (7 bases). Near its end, the DNA agrees better with TRBJ2-7, so the J call may be wrong. The CDR3 sequence is 15 residues long. Germline V gives CDR1 DFQATT, CDR2 SNEGSKA (reference sequence). This CDR3 reads CSAGGTAYSYNEQYF. The CDR3 region has the DNA TGCAGTGCCGGAGGGACAGCTTACTCCTACAATGAGCAGTACTTC.

The sample holds a few counts of this clonotype. The V call is TRBV7-9, the J call TRBJ2-5; D possibly uses TRBD1 or TRBD2 (5 bases each). V lost 5 bases to trimming and J lost 3 bases, with 13 bases between them. Per the germline V gene, CDR1 is SEHNR and CDR2 is FQNEAQ (reference sequence). This CDR3 is built from 14 residues. The CDR3 coding sequence is TGTGCCAGCAGCCACACCGGGACGGAAGAGACCCAGTACTTC. Amino acid sequence: CASSHTGTEETQYF. Full variable domain (missing parts from reference TRBV7-9 and TRBJ2-5): DTGVSQNPRHKITKRGQNVTFRCDPISEHNRLYWYRQTLGQGPEFLTYFQNEAQLEKSRLLSDRFSAERPKGSFSTLEIQRTEQGDSAMYLCASSHTGTEETQYFGPGTRLLVL.

The gene calls are TRBV20-1 and TRBJ1-3; D remains ambiguous. CDR1 is DFQATT and CDR2 is SNEGSKA in the germline V gene (reference sequence). V was pared by 3 bases and J by 8 bases, with 8 bases between. This CDR3 region has 11 residues. The CDR3 nucleotides read TGCAGTGCTAGTTGGTCGGACACCATATATTTT. It encodes CSASWSDTIYF.

Worth noting for this clonotype: At one end the junction does not follow the germline gene, possibly because of a read error. This chain connects TRBV6-6 to TRBJ1-4; D unclear. Germline lookup yields CDR1 MNHNY and CDR2 SVGAGI (reference sequence). The CDR3 contains 15 residues. In DNA, the CDR3 is TGTGCCAGCAGCTACTCGCAAGATGACTCTGAAAAACTGTTTTTT. This encodes CASSYSQDDSEKLFF.

The chain employs TRBV18 and TRBJ2-3; 10 bases match TRBD2. There are 15 residues in the CDR3. V gave up 2 bases and J gave up 11 bases; unmatched junction bases: 10. CDR1 and CDR2 from the germline V gene are KGHSH and LQKENI. CDR3 region: CASSPTAGGAYEQYF. In DNA form, the CDR3 reads TGTGCCAGCTCACCAACAGCGGGAGGGGCATATGAGCAGTATTTT.

This chain links TRBV5-1 with TRBJ1-1; possible D gene TRBD1, 5 bases. CDR3 length equals 15 residues. Per germline, CDR1 SGHRS and CDR2 YFSETQ. Between the trimmed V and J ends, which lost 0 bases and 5 bases, there was a span of 14 bases. CDR3 residues: CASSLAGGAVTEAFF. The CDR3 nucleotides are TGCGCCAGCAGCTTGGCAGGAGGGGCGGTTACTGAAGCTTTCTTT.

This sequence joins TRBV28 and TRBJ2-4, with 13 bases fitting TRBD2. The assigned J gene may be wrong: the sequence end matches TRBJ2-7 better. Germline V gene data show CDR1 as MDHEN and CDR2 as SYDVKM. The CDR3 sequence is 16 residues long. DNA for the CDR3: TGTGCCAGCAGCCCTACTAGCGGGAGGGCCAAGAACGAGCAGTACTTC. This translates into CASSPTSGRAKNEQYF.

The chain is built from TRBV4-3 and TRBJ2-4; no firm D call. V lost 3 bases, J lost 5 bases, and 17 bases lay in between. The V gene's germline CDR1 is LGHNA and CDR2 YSLEER. The CDR3 spans 16 residues. CDR3 sequence reads: CASSHEHGEKQNIQYF. CDR3 bases: TGCGCCAGCAGCCACGAACACGGAGAAAAACAAAACATTCAGTACTTC.